This TCR beta chain stems from a study of cytomegalovirus exposure and HLA in healthy donors. The overall study: Genotyping showed roughly 76% of roughly 400 donors falling in the Caucasian-associated ancestry cluster.

Trimming took off 4 bases at V and 12 bases at J, with 15 bases between the two ends. The CDR3 extends over 13 amino acids. The V gene's germline CDR1 is SEHNR and CDR2 FQNEAQ (reference sequence). Primers: 60 Vbeta forward and 13 Jbeta reverse. Produced via immunoSEQ multiplex PCR; TCRdb's table is partial and in-frame only. The sample has tens of thousands of clones, 55% to 65% seen once. The sequencing input was PBMCs. V gene TRBV7-9 combines with J gene TRBJ1-4; D possibly corresponds to TRBD1 (5 bases). The sequence was collected from a woman between 35 and 50 years old in good health and CMV-seropositive. In nucleotides, the CDR3 is TGTGCCAGCAGCTCCGGCTCCAGGGTACAACTGTTTTTT. Protein: CASSSGSRVQLFF.